This T cell receptor (beta chain) was profiled in a study of T cells in localized non-small cell lung cancer. Study-level results: Measurement of T cell clonality placed uninvolved adjacent lung highest, above the level in tumor.

As regards this clone: Its antigen is as yet unknown.

Assay: immunoSEQ multiplex PCR; the TCRdb copy retains only in-frame clones and omits some. The sample yields 40,000 or so clones, 86% seen once. The V gene lost 7 bases and the J gene lost 4 bases, with 11 bases spanning the gap. The CDR3 has 11 residues. Looked up from germline, CDR1 is SQVTM and CDR2 is ANQGSEA. The TCR comes from a man aged 40 to 70 with stage I lung adenocarcinoma. The specimen comprised peripheral blood, sampled before any cancer treatment. The chain uses TRBV29-1 and TRBJ2-7, with D unclear. CDR3 nucleotides: TGCAGCGCGGGTGAGCAGTACGAGCAGTACTTC. Encoded protein: CSAGEQYEQYF.